What follows is one TCR beta chain and its context. Its antigen is undetermined. The TCR library protocol was used to attach unique molecular identifiers. These identifiers were attached to individual cDNA molecules. TCRdb reprocessed the 5' RACE reads via MiXCR and lists one record per CDR3 protein. The sample yields 65,000 to 80,000 distinct CDR3 sequences, about 10% seen once. The data derive from a study of early T cells in non-severe SARS-CoV-2 infection. Background on the study: The study sequenced bulk RNA from unsorted whole blood, with chains unpaired.

Germline CDR1 reads MNHNS; CDR2 reads SASEGT. The CDR3 is 14 amino acids. The V and J ends lost 1 base and 3 bases respectively, with 10 bases between them. Findings of the study overall: Comparison of clonotypes with VDJdb favored anti-spike CD8 responses while missing private and CD4 specificities.

The chain combines TRBV6-1 with TRBJ2-7, with D possibly TRBD1 on 6 matching bases. The sample comprised whole blood. This receptor was obtained from an adult who was a healthcare worker with PCR-confirmed SARS-CoV-2 infection or an uninfected control (not recorded which). The CDR3 region is CASSEDRADYEQYF. In DNA, the CDR3 is TGTGCCAGCAGTGAAGACAGGGCAGACTACGAGCAGTACTTC.